The 5 T cell receptor beta chains below come from one sample, sequenced in a study. One entry per CDR3 protein, called by TCRdb with MiXCR from the RT-PCR reads. Found here are about 680,000 distinct CDR3 sequences, 13% to 15% of them singletons; the top ten hold 3.6%. Input material: memory CD4+ T cells from blood. The receptors were gathered from a female donor in good health, serving as a healthy control.

CDR3 nucleotides: TGTGCCTGGAGTGGACACCGAGCCCCACGAGCTTTCTTT. Translation gives CAWSGHRAPRAFF. J is TRBJ1-1 and V is TRBV30; no definite D call. Germline V lookup: CDR1 GTSNPN, CDR2 SVGIG (reference sequence). This CDR3 has 13 amino acids. V was trimmed by 1 base and J by 10 bases, leaving 16 bases between them.

This clonotype turned up a few times. The genes are TRBV20-1 and TRBJ1-2; 10 positions agree with TRBD1. CDR1 and CDR2 (germline): DFQATT, SNEGSKA (reference sequence). This CDR3 has 15 residues. With 4 bases clipped from V and 7 bases from J, the junction kept 12 bases outside the gene matches. For the CDR3, the DNA is TGCAGTGCTACAGACAGGGGGCATCTAAGTGGTGGCTACACCTTC. It specifies CSATDRGHLSGGYTF.

The chain employs TRBV5-1 and TRBJ1-2; no definite D call. The germline CDR1 and CDR2 sequences are SGHRS and YFSETQ. The CDR3 sequence is 16 residues long. V was trimmed by 0 bases and J by 4 bases, leaving 16 bases between them. The CDR3 DNA is TGCGCCAGCAGCTTGGCCTGGAGGCGGACCCCCTATGGCTACACCTTC. Protein sequence: CASSLAWRRTPYGYTF.

In its sample, this clonotype was seen a few times. The rearrangement uses TRBV7-9 and TRBJ2-5, with 8 bases matching TRBD1. CDR1 SEHNR and CDR2 FQNEAQ come from the germline V gene (reference sequence). The trim removed 4 bases at V and 4 bases at J, leaving 14 bases unmatched. The CDR3 spans 17 residues. The CDR3 DNA is TGTGCCAGCAGCTCACAGGGGGGACACCACCGCAGAGAGACCCAGTACTTC. Its protein is CASSSQGGHHRRETQYF.

This clonotype showed up just a few times. V and J are TRBV30 and TRBJ1-1, with D perhaps matching TRBD1 (6 bases). CDR3 length equals 14 residues. Per the germline V gene, CDR1 is GTSNPN and CDR2 is SVGIG (reference sequence). Trimming left V 4 bases short and J 0 bases short, with 12 bases between. The CDR3 DNA reads as TGTGCCTGGACATGGACAGCTGTGAACACTGAAGCTTTCTTT. It yields the protein CAWTWTAVNTEAFF.